The 25 T cell receptor beta chains presented below share a single source sample, sequenced in a study of a mutant IDH1 vaccine in newly diagnosed glioma. Profiling relied on immunoSEQ multiplex PCR, and the TCRdb table lists in-frame clones only, not all of them. The repertoire holds 70,000 to 90,000 clones, roughly nine tenths seen once, with 0.55% to 0.65% in the top ten. Time point noted: week 5, during vaccination. It was 300 ug of mutant IDH1 20-mer peptide that made up each vaccine dose, given with topical imiquimod. Their specific antigens are unknown. The sequenced sample was PBMCs, obtained from a glioma patient whose treatment included an IDH1 peptide vaccine. Receptors originate from a woman between 50 and 59 years old with glioma.

The V gene is TRBV27, the J gene TRBJ2-1; D uncertain. This CDR3 spans 14 amino acids. From germline, CDR1 is MNHEY and CDR2 SMNVEV (reference sequence). V lost 6 bases and J lost 6, with 15 bases in between. The CDR3 nucleotides are TGTGCCAGCAGCCGGAGACGTGATGGCAATGAGCAGTTCTTC. Residues: CASSRRRDGNEQFF.

The chain combines TRBV5-1 with TRBJ1-2; D is undetermined. Germline V gene data show CDR1 as SGHRS and CDR2 as YFSETQ. The CDR3 is 15 residues long. Trimming pared 0 bases from V and 3 bases from J, leaving 12 bases between. The CDR3 DNA follows: TGCGCCAGCAGCTTGGTGGGGTTAGCGGACTATGGCTACACCTTC. This codes for CASSLVGLADYGYTF.

CDR3 sequence reads: CASSYSLTGAPDTQYF. DNA of the CDR3: TGTGCCAGCAGTTACTCCTTGACGGGGGCACCAGATACGCAGTATTTT. The chain carries TRBV6-5 and TRBJ2-3; D possibly uses TRBD1 or TRBD2 (6 bases each). This CDR3 contains 16 residues. V lost 0 bases and J 4 bases, leaving 14 bases between the germline ends. Germline CDR1 reads MNHEY; CDR2 reads SVGAGI.

The rearrangement links TRBV7-2 to TRBJ1-5; TRBD1 might be the D (6 bases). Looked up from germline, CDR1 is SGHTA and CDR2 is FQGNSA. This CDR3 region has 14 residues. V gave up 5 bases and J gave up 4 bases, with 12 bases separating them. CDR3 residues: CASSPGQQNQPQHF. The CDR3 DNA sequence: TGTGCCAGCAGCCCTGGACAGCAAAATCAGCCCCAGCATTTT.

V is TRBV18 and J is TRBJ2-1, with 10 bases aligning to TRBD2. Germline V gives CDR1 KGHSH, CDR2 LQKENI. Trimming cost V 1 base and J 9 bases; bases outside gene matches: 9. CDR3 size: 16 residues. The CDR3 DNA reads TGTGCCAGCTCACCACAGGAACTAGCGGGACGGCGTGAGCAGTTCTTC. It encodes CASSPQELAGRREQFF.

The chain employs TRBV28 and TRBJ1-5, with no clear D. Looked up from germline, CDR1 is MDHEN and CDR2 is SYDVKM. There are 12 residues in the CDR3. The V end lost 7 bases, the J end lost 5 bases, and 9 bases lay between the germline ends. The CDR3: CASTKDYQPQHF. The CDR3 DNA reads as TGTGCCAGCACGAAAGATTATCAGCCCCAGCATTTT.

This clone was recorded once. The chain couples TRBV28 to TRBJ1-1; 9 nucleotides line up with TRBD1. Germline V gene lookup returns CDR1 MDHEN and CDR2 SYDVKM. Trimming at V came to 5 bases and at J to 5 bases, leaving 12 bases not matched to a gene. CDR3 length equals 16 residues. DNA for the CDR3: TGTGCCAGCAGTGCCCCGGGACAGGGCCTAAGGACTGAAGCTTTCTTT. Its protein is CASSAPGQGLRTEAFF.

The rearrangement uses TRBV5-4 and TRBJ1-5; D is undetermined. This CDR3 region has 11 residues. The germline V and J ends were trimmed by 5 bases and 4 bases, with 4 bases remaining between them. The germline gives CDR1 SGHNT, CDR2 YYREEE (reference sequence). The CDR3 is CASRRNQPQHF. Written as DNA, the CDR3 is TGTGCCAGCAGGAGGAATCAGCCCCAGCATTTT.

This clone was counted between two and nine times. The V gene is TRBV7-9, the J gene TRBJ1-5, with a possible D match to TRBD1 (6 bases). In germline, CDR1 is SEHNR, CDR2 FQNEAQ (reference sequence). The CDR3 has 16 residues. Trimming left V 4 bases short and J 3 bases short, with 16 bases between. CDR3 protein: CASSSLAGGSNQPQHF. CDR3 coding DNA: TGTGCCAGCAGCTCACTAGCCGGGGGCTCCAATCAGCCCCAGCATTTT.

The rearrangement joins TRBV27 to TRBJ2-1; 7 bases line up with TRBD1. V was pared by 4 bases and J by 7 bases, with 13 bases of the junction left unmatched. CDR3 length: 16 residues. Germline lookup yields CDR1 MNHEY and CDR2 SMNVEV (reference sequence). This CDR3 is CASSYPINRGENEQFF. The DNA of the CDR3 is TGTGCCAGCAGTTATCCTATAAACAGGGGAGAGAATGAGCAGTTCTTC.

This clone was seen a handful of times. The gene calls are TRBV18 and TRBJ1-1; 8 bases map to TRBD1. The length of the CDR3 is 15 residues. The germline CDR1 and CDR2 sequences are KGHSH and LQKENI. The V segment lost 2 bases and the J segment 4 bases; nucleotides outside the gene matches: 6. The CDR3 region is CASSPGQGRATEAFF. CDR3 nucleotides: TGTGCCAGCTCACCAGGACAGGGTAGGGCCACTGAAGCTTTCTTT.

The chain joins TRBV7-2 to TRBJ1-2; D is undetermined. Trimming stripped 2 bases from V and 0 bases from J, with 10 bases between. Per the germline V gene, CDR1 is SGHTA and CDR2 is FQGNSA. The length of the CDR3 is 15 residues. CDR3 coding DNA: TGTGCCAGCAGCTTAAATAAGGTCCCTAACTATGGCTACACCTTC. Its protein is CASSLNKVPNYGYTF.

V gene TRBV11-2 combines with J gene TRBJ2-2, with TRBD1 identical over 10 bases. Looked up from germline, CDR1 is SGHAT and CDR2 is FQNNGV. The J segment lost 6 bases and the V segment lost 3 bases, leaving 4 bases of the junction unmatched. CDR3 length: 15 residues. The CDR3, as DNA: TGTGCCAGCAGCTTTGGACAGGGGGGATCCGGGGAGCTGTTTTTT. This translates into CASSFGQGGSGELFF.

V and J are TRBV5-1 and TRBJ1-3, with 8 bases matching TRBD1. CDR1 and CDR2 from the germline V gene are SGHRS and YFSETQ. CDR3 length: 14 residues. After removal of 4 bases from V and 3 bases from J, the junction contained 3 bases not matched to a gene. In DNA, the CDR3 is TGCGCCAGCAGCCCTGGACAGGGTGGAAACACCATATATTTT. Protein sequence: CASSPGQGGNTIYF.

The J gene is TRBJ2-1, the V gene TRBV11-2; D ambiguous. Germline CDR1 SGHAT, CDR2 FQNNGV. The CDR3 is 14 residues long. Trimming shortened V by 5 bases and J by 8 bases, and 16 bases separated the two germline ends. CDR3 amino acids: CASSPIRARDEQFF. In DNA form, the CDR3 reads TGTGCCAGCAGCCCCATCCGAGCCCGCGATGAGCAGTTCTTC.

J is TRBJ1-1 and V is TRBV5-1, with a weak D call TRBD1 (6 bases). CDR3 length equals 15 residues. CDR1 is SGHRS, CDR2 YFSETQ, per germline. Trimming stripped 1 base from V and 1 base from J, with 11 bases between. This CDR3 reads CASSLLGGQNTEAFF. The CDR3 bases are TGCGCCAGCAGCTTGTTGGGGGGGCAGAACACTGAAGCTTTCTTT.

J is TRBJ2-7 and V is TRBV5-4, with 8 bases matching TRBD1. The CDR3 has 13 residues. Trimming removed 5 bases from V and 0 bases from J; junction bases left unmatched: 1. Germline V gene sequence: CDR1 SGHNT, CDR2 YYREEE (reference sequence). DNA of the CDR3: TGTGCCAGCAGGGACAGGGACTCCTACGAGCAGTACTTC. Translation: CASRDRDSYEQYF.

This chain uses TRBV5-4 with TRBJ2-7, with D perhaps being TRBD1 or TRBD2 (5 bases each). This CDR3 is 14 amino acids long. Deletions cut 3 bases from V and 7 bases from J, with 17 bases between. In germline, CDR1 is SGHNT, CDR2 YYREEE (reference sequence). This CDR3 is CASSSGTGPAEQYF. The DNA of the CDR3 is TGTGCCAGCAGCTCGGGGACGGGCCCGGCGGAGCAGTACTTC. Variable domain in full (rest from reference TRBV5-4 and TRBJ2-7): ETGVTQSPTHLIKTRGQQVTLRCSSQSGHNTVSWYQQALGQGPQFIFQYYREEENGRGNFPPRFSGLQFPNYSSELNVNALELDDSALYLCASSSGTGPAEQYFGPGTRLTVT.

The chain is built from TRBV9 and TRBJ2-2; 10 nucleotides line up with TRBD1. V shed 4 bases, J shed 1 base, and the junction held 7 bases outside the gene matches. Germline V gene lookup returns CDR1 SGDLS and CDR2 YYNGEE. The CDR3 contains 17 residues. CDR3 amino acids: CASSISRDRGNTGELFF. Here the CDR3 DNA reads TGTGCCAGCAGCATATCCCGGGACAGGGGGAACACCGGGGAGCTGTTTTTT.

The chain carries TRBV11-2 and TRBJ1-1, with 7 bases identical to TRBD1. Germline lookup yields CDR1 SGHAT and CDR2 FQNNGV. The CDR3 is 15 amino acids. With V trimmed by 5 bases and J by 0 bases, 6 bases remained unmatched. The CDR3 nucleotides are TGTGCCAGCAGCGCATTACAGGGGATGAACACTGAAGCTTTCTTT. The encoded protein is CASSALQGMNTEAFF.

This clone was detected a few times. The chain employs TRBV5-1 and TRBJ2-7, with D possibly matching TRBD2 (6 bases). The CDR3 is 13 amino acids. Germline loops: CDR1 SGHRS, CDR2 YFSETQ. V was pared by 0 bases and J by 3 bases, with 7 bases between. The CDR3 region is CASSLGGGYEQYF. In nucleotides, the CDR3 is TGCGCCAGCAGCTTGGGGGGAGGCTACGAGCAGTACTTC.

V gene TRBV9 combines with J gene TRBJ1-1; D gene unclear. Trimming cost V 3 bases and J 1 base, with 13 bases left between them. Germline V lookup: CDR1 SGDLS, CDR2 YYNGEE. CDR3 length equals 15 residues. In DNA, the CDR3 is TGTGCCAGCAGCGCCCAACTAAGTCAGAACACTGAAGCTTTCTTT. Translating it yields CASSAQLSQNTEAFF.

CDR3 in DNA: TGTGCCAGCAGCGCCCTTGGGGATGGGGGTGAGCAGTTCTTC. Translated: CASSALGDGGEQFF. The chain couples TRBV7-3 to TRBJ2-1; tentatively, D is TRBD1 or TRBD2 (5 bases each). The CDR3 has 14 amino acids. V dropped 5 bases and J dropped 9 bases, with 17 bases sitting between them. Germline assignment: CDR1 SGHTA and CDR2 FQGTGA.

In this sample, this clone turned up once. The genes are TRBV19 and TRBJ1-2, with D tentatively TRBD1 (6 bases). CDR1 LNHDA and CDR2 SQIVND come from the germline V gene (reference sequence). Trimming pared 3 bases from V and 2 bases from J, leaving 13 bases between. The CDR3 extends over 15 amino acids. The chain's CDR3 is CASSIVAGVNYGYTF. The CDR3 DNA reads TGTGCCAGTAGTATCGTAGCAGGGGTCAACTATGGCTACACCTTC.

CDR3 loop: CASSSFGSTGTGQTYEQYF. CDR3 DNA: TGTGCCAGCAGCTCGTTTGGCTCCACCGGGACAGGGCAGACCTACGAGCAGTACTTC. The chain uses TRBV5-6 and TRBJ2-7, with TRBD1 matching 9 bases. The CDR3 has 19 residues. Per germline, CDR1 SGHDT and CDR2 YYEEEE. The trim removed 3 bases at V and 2 bases at J, leaving 18 bases unmatched.